The 6 T cell receptor beta chains listed next were all sequenced from one sample in a study of OX40 agonist ivuxolimab in advanced cancers. The library came from the immunoSEQ multiplex PCR assay. Here the immuneACCESS table is served through TCRdb, limited to in-frame sequences with V and J called. Missing clones are a known gap in these copies; in checked studies unresolved V genes cover under half, and the rest lacks a known reason. The sample contains tens of thousands of clones, over 80% of them found a single time. Roughly a fifth of the sample rests with the top ten. This sample comprised CD4+ or CD8+ T cells sorted from blood, obtained in a trial of the OX40 agonist ivuxolimab. Receptor source: an adult with an advanced solid tumor such as melanoma, head and neck, liver or kidney cancer.

The table lists this clone with a count of one. The V call is TRBV5-1, the J call TRBJ2-7; D perhaps matches TRBD2 (6 bases). Germline V CDR1 and CDR2: SGHRS, YFSETQ. Trimming shortened V by 3 bases and J by 5 bases, and 12 bases separated the two germline ends. The CDR3 covers 13 residues. CDR3 nucleotide sequence: TGCGCCAGCAGCTGGAGGGGAGGAAACGAGCAGTACTTC. Residues: CASSWRGGNEQYF.

This clone was recorded only once. The chain combines TRBV15 with TRBJ2-1; D is perhaps TRBD2 (6 bases). Germline V gives CDR1 LNHNV, CDR2 YYDKDF (reference sequence). This CDR3 spans 13 amino acids. V lost 3 bases and J 7 bases, leaving 10 bases between the germline ends. The DNA for the CDR3 is TGTGCCACCAGCAGCCTGGGGACTAATGAGCAGTTCTTC. This gives the protein CATSSLGTNEQFF.

Points on this clone: Different DNA sequences within this sample yield the same CDR3. The chain is built from TRBV6-5 and TRBJ2-1; TRBD2 matches 9 bases. The ends lost 3 bases at V and 4 bases at J; junction bases unmatched: 1. CDR1 MNHEY and CDR2 SVGAGI come from the germline V gene. This CDR3 is built from 14 residues. CDR3 sequence: CASSYLAGYNEQFF. The CDR3 coding sequence is TGTGCCAGCAGTTATCTAGCGGGATACAATGAGCAGTTCTTC.

The rearrangement uses TRBV9 and TRBJ2-7; 7 bases agree with TRBD1. The germline V gene encodes CDR1 SGDLS and CDR2 YYNGEE. This CDR3 region has 14 residues. Trimming removed 0 bases from V and 3 bases from J; junction bases left unmatched: 3. This CDR3 is CASSVGGTVYEQYF. CDR3 DNA sequence: TGTGCCAGCAGCGTAGGGGGGACAGTCTACGAGCAGTACTTC.

V gene TRBV5-6 combines with J gene TRBJ2-3, with D unclear. Germline loops: CDR1 SGHDT, CDR2 YYEEEE. The CDR3 length is 15 residues. Trimming took 0 bases from V and 6 from J, leaving 14 bases between them. CDR3 in amino acids: CASSLAPGSGDTQYF. Written as DNA, the CDR3 is TGTGCCAGCAGCTTGGCCCCTGGGTCGGGCGATACGCAGTATTTT.

The chain employs TRBV5-6 and TRBJ1-5, with D perhaps TRBD1 (5 bases). The CDR3 has 16 residues. CDR1 and CDR2 from the germline V gene are SGHDT and YYEEEE. Trimming pared 5 bases from V and 3 bases from J, leaving 18 bases between. The CDR3 nucleotides are TGTGCCAGCAGTCCAATGGCGGGACTGAACAATCAGCCCCAGCATTTT. It codes for CASSPMAGLNNQPQHF. The full variable domain, its missing parts supplied by reference TRBV5-6 and TRBJ1-5, is DAGVTQSPTHLIKTRGQQVTLRCSPKSGHDTVSWYQQALGQGPQFIFQYYEEEERQRGNFPDRFSGHQFPNYSSELNVNALLLGDSALYLCASSPMAGLNNQPQHFGDGTRLSIL.